A selection of T cell receptor beta chains follows, all from one sample in a study of shared T cell receptors in the human thymus. The assay was immunoSEQ multiplex PCR, and TCRdb's table has in-frame clones only and misses some. The profile covers 550,000 to 800,000 clones, with over 75% appearing a single time and 0.0095% to 0.011% taken by the ten largest. Separately, the same data were catalogued under a study of human thymus T cells.

Input material: thymocytes. These receptors all come from a girl under three years old with a congenital heart defect. The CDR3 runs from the conserved cysteine through the conserved F or W. Each record gives: CDR3 DNA, CDR3 protein, D gene, clone size, V gene, J gene. The D gene is left open where the match is weak. Clone size is shown for a subset of rows, as once, few, many or a class of expanded clone.

TGTGCCAGCAGCCCCATCAGGATCCTCAGCTTAGCCAAAAACATTCAGTACTTC,CASSPIRILSLAKNIQYF,-,-,TRBV7-6,TRBJ2-4
TGTGCCAGCAGCCATCATCAGGGGCTCGGACAGCCCCAGCATTTT,CASSHHQGLGQPQHF,-,few,TRBV7-8,TRBJ1-5
TGTGCCAGCAGAAGGGGGACAGGGGAACAAATGAACACTGAAGCTTTCTTT,CASRRGTGEQMNTEAFF,TRBD1,-,TRBV5-4,TRBJ1-1
TGCGCCAGCAGTGGGGGGCAGACAGATACGCAGTATTTT,CASSGGQTDTQYF,-,-,TRBV10-1,TRBJ2-3
TGTGCCAGCAGCGCCATCCGGGACAGGGGACCCTACGAGCAGTACTTC,CASSAIRDRGPYEQYF,TRBD1,-,TRBV7-9,TRBJ2-7
TGTGCCAGCAGTTTATGCCGAAATTCCCCGATGAAGACACAAATTCGGCCCCAGCATTTT,CASSLCRNSPMKTQIRPQHF,-,-,TRBV28,TRBJ1-5
TGTGCCAGCAGTGACCGGGACGGGACTTCCTACGAGCAGTACTTC,CASSDRDGTSYEQYF,-,-,TRBV6-1,TRBJ2-7
TGTGCTAGTGGTTTGGAAGTCGCTAGCGGGGGGTCAAGCTCCTACAATGAGCAGTTCTTC,CASGLEVASGGSSSYNEQFF,TRBD2,-,TRBV12-5,TRBJ2-1
TGTGCCGGCAGTACCCAGCGGCCACGGACGACCTTGAACACTGAAGCTTTCTTT,CAGSTQRPRTTLNTEAFF,-,-,TRBV5-4,TRBJ1-1
TGTGCCTGGGGAGGACCCGAAGCTTTCTTT,CAWGGPEAFF,-,-,TRBV30,TRBJ1-1
TGTGCCAGTAAAGGTTTGGGACATGAGAGCTCCTACGAGCAGTACTTC,CASKGLGHESSYEQYF,-,-,TRBV19,TRBJ2-7
TGTGCCAGCAGTGAACTTACTACAGGGGGCTACACTGAAGCTTTCTTT,CASSELTTGGYTEAFF,TRBD1,-,TRBV25-1,TRBJ1-1
TGTGCCAGCAGCCTAGGGGCACCTGTACCCACCTACGAGCAGTACTTC,CASSLGAPVPTYEQYF,-,-,TRBV7-2,TRBJ2-7
TGTGCCAGCAGCTCCCGGGACAGGGGTTTCGGCTTCGTCGGCTACACCTTC,CASSSRDRGFGFVGYTF,TRBD1,-,TRBV7-2,TRBJ1-2
TGTGCCAGCAGTGAACAGGGGGGCAATGAGCAGTTCTTC,CASSEQGGNEQFF,-,-,TRBV6-1,TRBJ2-1
TGTGCCAGCAGCTCGGGACAGGGGTGGGAGACCCAGTACTTC,CASSSGQGWETQYF,TRBD1,-,TRBV5-5,TRBJ2-5
TGTGCCAGCAGCTTGAAGGAGCAGCCCCAGCATTTT,CASSLKEQPQHF,-,-,TRBV7-9,TRBJ1-5
TGTGCCAGCAGCCCTCCCCCAGAAAGGAGCTCCTACAATGAGCAGTTCTTC,CASSPPPERSSYNEQFF,-,-,TRBV7-8,TRBJ2-1
TGCGCCAGCAGCCAAGATTCGGTGAGGGCCGGCGGCTACACCTTC,CASSQDSVRAGGYTF,-,-,TRBV4-3,TRBJ1-2
TGTGCCAGCTCACCGGACAGCACGGGAATCATCGATGGCTACACCTTC,CASSPDSTGIIDGYTF,-,-,TRBV18,TRBJ1-2
TGTGCCACCAGCAGAGGGAGCAGGGGTTTAGGCTTCTGGGACACTGAAGCTTTCTTT,CATSRGSRGLGFWDTEAFF,-,-,TRBV15,TRBJ1-1
TGCAGCGTCGGACGCCAGGGGGGCTACGAGCAGTACTTC,CSVGRQGGYEQYF,-,-,TRBV29-1,TRBJ2-7
TGTGCCAGCAGTGAAGCCTGGAGAGAGTACGAGCAGTACTTC,CASSEAWREYEQYF,-,-,TRBV2,TRBJ2-7
TGTGCCAGCAGCCGACCGGACAGGGGGTCCCACGAGCAGTACTTC,CASSRPDRGSHEQYF,TRBD1,-,TRBV5-5,TRBJ2-7
TGCGCCAGCAGCCCCTACGGACAGGGTCGTGAAAAACTGTTTTTT,CASSPYGQGREKLFF,TRBD1,once,TRBV5-1,TRBJ1-4
TGTGCCAGCAGCGCTGCGGGGGCGAATTCACCCCTCCACTTT,CASSAAGANSPLHF,-,once,TRBV6-1,TRBJ1-6
TGTGCCAGCAGAGAAACCCCAAACATGAACACTGAAGCTTTCTTT,CASRETPNMNTEAFF,-,-,TRBV2,TRBJ1-1
TGTGCCAGCACCTGGACAGGGTGGGACACTGAAGCTTTCTTT,CASTWTGWDTEAFF,TRBD1,-,TRBV6-1,TRBJ1-1
TGCAGCGCTCTCGGACAGGCATATGGCTACACCTTC,CSALGQAYGYTF,TRBD1,-,TRBV29-1,TRBJ1-2
TGTGCCAGTAGTATAGAAAAGCAGGGGGTGGGTTTTCAGTACTTC,CASSIEKQGVGFQYF,TRBD1,-,TRBV19,TRBJ2-4
TGTGCCAGCAGCCAATATGGCCGGGGGGCTAACTATGGCTACACCTTC,CASSQYGRGANYGYTF,-,once,TRBV14,TRBJ1-2
TGTGCCAGCAGCTTAACCCCGAGGGGGGACAGGGGGCGACTAGGGAACAGAAACACTGAAGCTTTCTTT,CASSLTPRGDRGRLGNRNTEAFF,TRBD1,-,TRBV7-3,TRBJ1-1
TGTGCCAGCAGGGACAGGGCGACCGAGACCCAGTACTTC,CASRDRATETQYF,TRBD1,few,TRBV2,TRBJ2-5
TGCGCCAGCAGCCAAGCCGGGACAGGGGATTCACCCCTCCACTTT,CASSQAGTGDSPLHF,TRBD1,-,TRBV4-3,TRBJ1-6
TGTGCCAGCAGCCCCATTGGGGCCCCGTCCTACAATGAGCAGTTCTTC,CASSPIGAPSYNEQFF,-,once,TRBV5-6,TRBJ2-1
TGTGCCAGTAGTATACAGGGGGTACCTACCTACGAGCAGTACTTC,CASSIQGVPTYEQYF,TRBD1,-,TRBV19,TRBJ2-7
TGTGCCAGCAGCTCAACTAGCGGGGGACCCACCGGGGAGCTGTTTTTT,CASSSTSGGPTGELFF,TRBD2,-,TRBV7-9,TRBJ2-2
TGTGCCACCAGCGTGGACAGGGGTAAGAACCTTCGCTCCTACGAGCAGTACTTC,CATSVDRGKNLRSYEQYF,TRBD1,-,TRBV15,TRBJ2-7
TGTGCCAGCAGGCCAGGGTGGCAGAAGAATGAAAAACTGTTTTTT,CASRPGWQKNEKLFF,-,-,TRBV11-2,TRBJ1-4
TGTGCCAGCAGTTTCCGAGACGACCCAGGGGAAGGACAGCCCCAGCATTTT,CASSFRDDPGEGQPQHF,-,-,TRBV28,TRBJ1-5
TGTGCCAGCAGCTCGGATCCTATCCGGGACAATAACACTGAAGCTTTCTTT,CASSSDPIRDNNTEAFF,-,-,TRBV5-5,TRBJ1-1
TGTGCCAGCAGCTTAAGGTTGGACTGGTTTTTCCAAGAGACCCAGTACTTC,CASSLRLDWFFQETQYF,-,once,TRBV7-9,TRBJ2-5
TGTGCCAGCTCACCCACCGGAGAGACCCAGTACTTC,CASSPTGETQYF,-,-,TRBV18,TRBJ2-5
TGTGCCAGCATGAGTTTGTTTTGGGGGGGACCCACAGATACGCAGTATTTT,CASMSLFWGGPTDTQYF,TRBD2,-,TRBV2,TRBJ2-3
TGTGCTAGTGGTTACCAAATCAGGAGGGATTACCAAGAGACCCAGTACTTC,CASGYQIRRDYQETQYF,-,-,TRBV12-5,TRBJ2-5
TGTGCCAGCAGCTTAATCGGGGTGGATCAGCCCCAGCATTTT,CASSLIGVDQPQHF,-,-,TRBV7-2,TRBJ1-5
TGTGCCAGCAGCTTAGGACAGCTCAACACTGAAGCTTTCTTT,CASSLGQLNTEAFF,-,-,TRBV7-9,TRBJ1-1
TGCGCCAGCAGCCCCGGGACAGGGAGTCGTGAAAAACTGTTTTTT,CASSPGTGSREKLFF,TRBD1,-,TRBV5-1,TRBJ1-4
TGTGCCAGCAGCTGCCTTTTGGACAGGTTTGCAACTAATGAAAAACTGTTTTTT,CASSCLLDRFATNEKLFF,TRBD1,once,TRBV7-9,TRBJ1-4
TGTGCCAGCAGTGAGGGCTCCCTCTATAGCAATCAGCCCCAGCATTTT,CASSEGSLYSNQPQHF,-,once,TRBV2,TRBJ1-5
TGCGCCAGCAGAAAGAGGGAAGAGCAGTGGGGCTACACCTTC,CASRKREEQWGYTF,-,-,TRBV10-2,TRBJ1-2
TGTGCCAGCAGCAAAGTGGTAGCGAGTTCCGAAGATCCCTACGAGCAGTACTTC,CASSKVVASSEDPYEQYF,-,-,TRBV21-1,TRBJ2-7
TGTGCCAGCAGCCAAGCTGGACAGGGGGGCTACGAGCAGTACTTC,CASSQAGQGGYEQYF,TRBD1,-,TRBV5-6,TRBJ2-7
TGCAGCGTTGAAGGGACAGGGAAGGGGTACGCTGAAGCTTTCTTT,CSVEGTGKGYAEAFF,TRBD1,-,TRBV29-1,TRBJ1-1
TGTGCCAGCAGTGAAGAGCCCTCGAACACTGAAGCTTTCTTT,CASSEEPSNTEAFF,-,-,TRBV6-1,TRBJ1-1
TGCGCCAGCAGCCAAGGATCTCCCCCGGGGGAGCAGTACTTC,CASSQGSPPGEQYF,-,-,TRBV4-1,TRBJ2-7
TGTGCCAGCAGCGCCCACCCTCGACAGGGCAGTTACACAGATACGCAGTATTTT,CASSAHPRQGSYTDTQYF,TRBD1,-,TRBV9,TRBJ2-3